This TCR beta chain emerged from a study of human T cells and chemical hapten exposure. Study-wide background: On the upper back, patch tests were applied with 0.01% DPC and read at 6 days. Study-level results: The donors suffered from alopecia, so their immune response may not match that of healthy people. Large CDR3 similarity clusters arose significantly more often from expanded TCRs than from controls.

This clonotype has at least ten counts. Its specificity is unknown. Individual cDNA molecules had unique molecular identifiers attached to them by the library. Each CDR3 protein is one row after TCRdb ran MiXCR on the RACE reads. Of approximately 50,000 distinct CDR3 sequences listed, around 11% are singletons. Time point described: pre-sensitization, week 0. The treatment was: therapeutic diphenylcyclopropenone sensitization with weekly scalp DPC. The TCR sequence derives from a woman between 40 and 50 years old with alopecia areata. Some clones in this sample may be carry-over from other donors' samples. The sequenced sample was whole blood, obtained in connection with sensitization to the hapten diphenylcyclopropenone (DPC).

The CDR3 here is CASSPGPNSGNTIYF. For the CDR3, the DNA is TGTGCCAGCAGCCCGGGACCGAACTCTGGAAACACCATATATTTT. The chain combines TRBV7-6 with TRBJ1-3, with a tentative D call TRBD1 (5 bases). Trimming took off 5 bases at V and 0 bases at J, with 11 bases between the two ends. CDR1 SGHVS and CDR2 FNYEAQ come from the germline V gene. The CDR3 length is 15 residues.